This TCR beta chain stems from a study of T cell responses to AZD1222 COVID-19 vaccine. Study-wide results and caveats: Across spike, vaccine-associated CD4 TCRs were found, dominant at 160-218 and 743-854.

Germline values: CDR1 MNHEY, CDR2 SVGAGI. This CDR3 spans 14 amino acids. The ends lost 8 bases at V and 1 base at J; junction bases unmatched: 7. On this clone itself: Its antigen is not identified.

Sequencing was performed with immunoSEQ multiplex PCR; in TCRdb, only in-frame clones are kept and a portion is missing. The sample holds 100,000 to 150,000 clones, over 75% seen once. This sequence originates from an adult in good health. The J gene is TRBJ2-7, the V gene TRBV6-5, with TRBD1 matching 8 bases. This material consisted of peripheral blood, taken on day 0 of MenACWY control vaccination. CDR3 region: CASGYRDRSYEQYF. For the CDR3, the DNA is TGTGCCAGCGGATACCGGGACAGGTCCTACGAGCAGTACTTC.